This T cell receptor beta chain appears in the sequencing data of a study of cytomegalovirus exposure and HLA in healthy donors. With 60 Vbeta and 13 Jbeta primers, the PCR was carried out. Only in-frame clones appear in the TCRdb table, and some are missing; sequencing was by immunoSEQ multiplex PCR. This sample's table reports some 200,000 clones. To note about this clone: The antigen is undetermined.

Germline CDR1 and CDR2: SGHKS and YYEKEE (reference sequence). J gave up 0 bases and V 0 bases, and 5 bases lay outside the gene matches. This CDR3 is 16 amino acids long. Findings and limits, study-wide: Sequence variants that were highly shared formed a cluster that was likely a sequencing artifact.

Sequenced input: PBMCs. The chain uses TRBV5-5 and TRBJ2-7; 8 positions agree with TRBD1. This clonotype originated in a man aged 30-40 years in good health and CMV-seronegative. The CDR3 loop reads CASSLEGTGYSYEQYF. The CDR3 nucleotides read TGTGCCAGCAGCTTGGAGGGGACAGGATACTCCTACGAGCAGTACTTC.